This TCR beta chain originates from a study of a mutant IDH1 vaccine in newly diagnosed glioma. Turning to the study itself: Vaccination started 4-6 weeks after radiotherapy alone, or with temozolomide cycles.

Clones were read by immunoSEQ multiplex PCR, and TCRdb kept only the in-frame ones, dropping some. The repertoire has 50,000 to 65,000 clones, 80% to 90% of them found once; the top ten carry more than 1.5%. Noted time point: week 35, safety follow-up. Doses consisted of 300 ug of mutant IDH1 20-mer peptide each, paired with topical imiquimod. Turning to this clone: What it binds is not known.

The material was PBMCs, obtained from a glioma patient whose treatment included an IDH1 peptide vaccine. This TCR derives from a man aged 35 to 55 with glioma.

CDR3 coding DNA: TGTGCCAGTACTCCCGGGTTCGGGGAGCTGTTTTTT. Amino acids: CASTPGFGELFF. The chain has TRBV19 and TRBJ2-2; D not resolved. The CDR3 loop spans 12 amino acids. V was pared by 7 bases and J by 7 bases, with 10 bases between. Germline V gene lookup returns CDR1 LNHDA and CDR2 SQIVND (reference sequence).